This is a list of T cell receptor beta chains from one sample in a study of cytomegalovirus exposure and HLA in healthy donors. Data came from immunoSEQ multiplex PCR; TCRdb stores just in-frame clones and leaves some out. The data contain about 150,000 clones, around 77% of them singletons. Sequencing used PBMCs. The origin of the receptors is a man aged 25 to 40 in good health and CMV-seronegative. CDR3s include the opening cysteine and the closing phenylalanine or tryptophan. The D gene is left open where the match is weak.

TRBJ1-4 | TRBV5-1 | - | CASSLVGGNEKLFF
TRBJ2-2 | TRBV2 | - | CASTDPGATGELFF
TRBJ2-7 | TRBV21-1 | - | CATPLGLRSYEQYF
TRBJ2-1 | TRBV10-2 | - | CASSEAVFEQFF
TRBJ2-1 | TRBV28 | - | CASSLRGLDEQFF
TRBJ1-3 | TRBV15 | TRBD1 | CATSRALQGSGNTIYF
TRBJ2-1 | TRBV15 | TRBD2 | CATSGHASGSSYNEQFF
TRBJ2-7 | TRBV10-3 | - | CAISPEGHEQYF
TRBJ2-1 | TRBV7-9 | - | CASSLSFGGPGEQFF
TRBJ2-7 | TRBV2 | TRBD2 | CASSEVTWRAGGRSGEQYF
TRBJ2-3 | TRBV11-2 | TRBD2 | CASSLVAGGWDTQYF
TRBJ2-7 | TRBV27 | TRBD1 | CASSWGQGYYEQYF
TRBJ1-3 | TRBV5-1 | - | CASSLTGTPGNTIYF
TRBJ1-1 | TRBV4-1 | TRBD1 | CASSQVGQEMNTEAFF
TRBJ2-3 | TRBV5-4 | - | CASSAGTSFTDTQYF
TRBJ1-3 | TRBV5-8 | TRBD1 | CASSRDRDSGNTIYF
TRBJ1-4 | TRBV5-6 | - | CASSGATGPLNEKLFF
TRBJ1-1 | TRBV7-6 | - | CASSLGMGLNTEAFF
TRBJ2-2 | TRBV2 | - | CASSDDQGWSGELFF
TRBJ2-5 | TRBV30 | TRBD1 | CASLPPGGQETQYF
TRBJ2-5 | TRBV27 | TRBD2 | CASSGLAGSVETQYF
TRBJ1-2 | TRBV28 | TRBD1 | CASSLFWDRVSAEDYGYTF
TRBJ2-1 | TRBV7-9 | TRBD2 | CASSLMSGSYNEQFF
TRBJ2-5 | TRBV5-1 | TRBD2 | CASSLSSGSGQETQYF
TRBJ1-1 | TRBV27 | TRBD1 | CASSSTTGGYITEAFF
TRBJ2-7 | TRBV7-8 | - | CASSLVQGLFYEQYF
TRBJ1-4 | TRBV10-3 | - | CAISDPLWRLGEKLFF
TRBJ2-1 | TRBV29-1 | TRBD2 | CSVGLAEYNEQFF
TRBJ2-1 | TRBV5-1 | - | CASSPTSQGEQFF
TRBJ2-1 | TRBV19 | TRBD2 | CASSIASGLANEQFF
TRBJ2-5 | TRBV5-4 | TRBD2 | CASSLEGLDETQYF
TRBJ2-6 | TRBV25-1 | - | CASSLWGDSSGANVLTF
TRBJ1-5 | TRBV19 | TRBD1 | CASRGPGTGGQPQHF
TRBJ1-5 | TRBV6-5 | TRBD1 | CASRAGTGHQPQHF
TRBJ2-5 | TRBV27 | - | CASSFMRGETQYF
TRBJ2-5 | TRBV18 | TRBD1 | CASSGTATETQYF
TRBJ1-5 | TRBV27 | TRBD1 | CASSLGTGDNQPQHF
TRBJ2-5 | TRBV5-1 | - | CASSLPEGMETQYF
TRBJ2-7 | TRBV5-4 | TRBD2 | CASSLPGGSEQYF
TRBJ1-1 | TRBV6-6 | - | CASSYPRSGGTEAFF
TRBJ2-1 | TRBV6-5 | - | CASSWAGSSYNEQFF
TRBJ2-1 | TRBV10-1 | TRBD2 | CATRAAGGDEQFF
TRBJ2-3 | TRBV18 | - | CASSTRLSGGSTDTQYF
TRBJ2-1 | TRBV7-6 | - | CASSLAPPTSHNEQFF
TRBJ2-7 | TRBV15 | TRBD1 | CATSREGTGAYEQYF
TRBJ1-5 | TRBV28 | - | CASRVVGSNQPQHF
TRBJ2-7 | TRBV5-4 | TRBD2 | CASSLRGGNYEQYF
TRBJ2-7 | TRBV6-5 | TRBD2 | CASSPFSGAAYEQYF
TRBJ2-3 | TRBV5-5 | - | CASSSSDTQYF
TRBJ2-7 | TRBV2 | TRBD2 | CASSEESLAGSSYEQYF
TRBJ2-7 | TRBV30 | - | CAPSYEQYF